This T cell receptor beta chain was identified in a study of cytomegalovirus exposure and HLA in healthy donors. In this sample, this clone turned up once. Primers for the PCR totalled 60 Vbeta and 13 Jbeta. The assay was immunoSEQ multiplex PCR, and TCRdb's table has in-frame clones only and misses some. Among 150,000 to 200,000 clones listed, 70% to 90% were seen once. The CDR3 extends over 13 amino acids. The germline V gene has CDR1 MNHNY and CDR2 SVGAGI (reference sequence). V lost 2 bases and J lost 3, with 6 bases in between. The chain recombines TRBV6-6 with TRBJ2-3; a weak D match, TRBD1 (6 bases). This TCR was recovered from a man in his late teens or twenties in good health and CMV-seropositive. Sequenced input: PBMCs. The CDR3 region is CASSYTGTDTQYF. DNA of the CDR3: TGTGCCAGCAGTTACACAGGGACAGATACGCAGTATTTT.